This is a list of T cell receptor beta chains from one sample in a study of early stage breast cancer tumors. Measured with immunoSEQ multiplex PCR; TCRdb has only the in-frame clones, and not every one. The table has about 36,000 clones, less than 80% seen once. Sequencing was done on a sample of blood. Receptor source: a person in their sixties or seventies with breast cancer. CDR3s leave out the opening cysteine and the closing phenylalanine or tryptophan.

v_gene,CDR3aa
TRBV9,ASSPGQGGTQY
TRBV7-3,ASSPGIGLAGEQF
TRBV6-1,ASSEGVYGYT
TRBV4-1,ASSQDKGYRGRTEAF
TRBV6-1,ASTQISGNTIY
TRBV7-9,ASSRLAQNDEQF
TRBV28,ASIEGGVPNQPQH
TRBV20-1,SAIGRTEAF
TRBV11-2,ASTLGQGNTEAF
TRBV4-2,ASSQDLGGTGETQY
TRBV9,ASSVSGLAGPHEQF
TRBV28,ATGGSYEQY